Detailed here is one T cell receptor (beta chain). Its specificity is unknown. The sample originates from a study of hypomethylating agent response in myelodysplastic syndrome. Study at large: Most often mutated was TET2, found in 5 of 11 patients. Regarding the study as a whole: Non-responders showed more contracted clonotypes post-treatment, while responders showed more novel ones. Richness, rarefaction diversity and clonality did not change significantly after hypomethylating treatment.

Sequenced by immunoSEQ multiplex PCR; TCRdb stores in-frame clones only, minus some. The repertoire holds 2,500 to 3,500 clones, with more than 75% as singletons. V shed 0 bases and J shed 0 bases, with 10 bases lying between them. The CDR3 extends over 15 amino acids. CDR1 is SGDLS and CDR2 is YYNGEE in the germline V gene. The rearrangement joins TRBV9 to TRBJ2-7; D is tentatively TRBD1 or TRBD2 (6 bases each). The source was bone marrow, collected before or after starting hypomethylating agent treatment for myelodysplastic syndrome (not recorded which). The receptor was derived from a human donor with myelodysplastic syndrome. The CDR3 DNA reads TGTGCCAGCAGCGTAGGCGGGACAAGCTCCTACGAGCAGTACTTC. It translates to CASSVGGTSSYEQYF. The variable domain in full, with the rest retrieved from reference TRBV9 and TRBJ2-7, is DSGVTQTPKHLITATGQRVTLRCSPRSGDLSVYWYQQSLDQGLQFLIQYYNGEERAKGNILERFSAQQFPDLHSELNLSSLELGDSALYFCASSVGGTSSYEQYFGPGTRLTVT.